This T cell receptor (beta chain) was obtained from a study of T cell clonotyping in hematopoietic cell transplantation. Study outcomes and limitations: CD4 and CD8 repertoire contributions could not be separated without sorting. Broader posttransplant TCR repertoire diversity was predicted by graft donor and pretransplant recipient Inverse Simpson Index values. Recipient TCR diversity dropped after transplant; expanded clonotypes rose from day 30 to 180.

CDR1 and CDR2 (germline): SQVTM, ANQGSEA. This CDR3 contains 15 residues. Losses at the gene ends were 3 bases for V and 4 bases for J; bases not matched to a gene: 12. Sample time point: recipient sample about 28 days before transplant, after cytoreduction. The table lists this clone with a count of one. Its specificity is not known. The repertoire was sequenced with immunoSEQ multiplex PCR; TCRdb's copy has only in-frame clones and lacks some. This table holds 25,000 to 35,000 clones, roughly 71% found once. The specimen comprised peripheral blood mononuclear cells, sampled before stem cell transplant. The receptor was isolated from a man aged 50-60 years with myelodysplastic syndrome. Some clones in this sample may be carry-over from other donors' samples. The rearrangement uses TRBV29-1 and TRBJ2-7, with 7 bases matching TRBD1. The CDR3, as DNA: TGCAGCGTTGATCACCCCCAGAGGGGGCGATACGAGCAGTACTTC. It codes for CSVDHPQRGRYEQYF.